This TCR beta chain was documented in a study of T cell responses to AZD1222 COVID-19 vaccine. Using immunoSEQ multiplex PCR, the repertoire was profiled, and TCRdb retains in-frame clones only, with some absent. The sample has roughly 130,000 clones, around 90% seen once; the top ten hold 2.5% to 3%. This receptor was taken from an adult in good health. This sample comprised peripheral blood, obtained on day 0 of AZD1222 vaccination.

CDR3 loop: CASSLVGLASYNEQFF. In DNA, the CDR3 is TGCGCCAGCAGCTTGGTCGGACTAGCTAGCTACAATGAGCAGTTCTTC. The chain uses TRBV5-1 and TRBJ2-1, with TRBD2 identical over 8 bases. Trimming at V came to 0 bases and at J to 3 bases, leaving 5 bases not matched to a gene. This CDR3 has 16 amino acids. CDR1 and CDR2 (germline): SGHRS, YFSETQ.